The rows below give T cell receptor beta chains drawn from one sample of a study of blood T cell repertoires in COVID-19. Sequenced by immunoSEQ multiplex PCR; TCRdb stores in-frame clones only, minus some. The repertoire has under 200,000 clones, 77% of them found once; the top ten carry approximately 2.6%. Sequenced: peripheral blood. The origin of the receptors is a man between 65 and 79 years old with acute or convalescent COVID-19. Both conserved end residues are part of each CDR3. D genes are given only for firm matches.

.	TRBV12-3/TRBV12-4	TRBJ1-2	CASSPGQYGYTF
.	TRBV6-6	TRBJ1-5	CASSYSGSNQPQHF
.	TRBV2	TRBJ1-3	CASSGAEAGNTIYF
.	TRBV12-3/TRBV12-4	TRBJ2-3	CASSLSTDTQYF
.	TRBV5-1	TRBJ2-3	CASSLKALGGRITDTQYF
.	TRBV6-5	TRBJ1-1	CASTYGRENTEAFF
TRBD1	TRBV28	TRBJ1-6	CASSSTGQGAYSPLHF
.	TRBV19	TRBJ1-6	CASSILADNSPLHF
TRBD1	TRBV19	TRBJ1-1	CASSVGPGGTEAFF
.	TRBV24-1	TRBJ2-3	CATLGEGLGDTQYF
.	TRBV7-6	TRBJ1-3	CASSLVIGGRTGNTIYF
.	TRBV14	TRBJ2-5	CASSQELRSGETQYF
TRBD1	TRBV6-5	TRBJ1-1	CASSYTTGEDTEAFF
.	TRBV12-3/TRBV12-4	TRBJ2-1	CASFASVYNEQFF
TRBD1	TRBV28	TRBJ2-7	CASSLGQVEQYF
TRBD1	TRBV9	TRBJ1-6	CASSVGTGGHSPLHF
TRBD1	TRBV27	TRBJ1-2	CASSLQGTGHGYTF
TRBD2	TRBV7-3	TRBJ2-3	CASSISGRADTQYF
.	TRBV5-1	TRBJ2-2	CASSFHGIGTGELFF
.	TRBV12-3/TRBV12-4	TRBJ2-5	CASSFVRETQYF
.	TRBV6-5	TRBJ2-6	CASSSTTGIGANVLTF
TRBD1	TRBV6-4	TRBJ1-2	CASSDNPRGQDPGRSDGYTF
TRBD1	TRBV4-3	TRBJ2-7	CASSPGTGGPYEQYF
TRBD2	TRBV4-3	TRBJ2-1	CASSQELAGYKNNEQFF
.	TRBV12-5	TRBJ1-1	CASGLREVRTEAFF
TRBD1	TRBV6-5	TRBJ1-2	CASSYSGTGGNYGYTF
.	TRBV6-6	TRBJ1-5	CASSRDMNSNQPQHF
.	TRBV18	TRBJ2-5	CASSSRQETQYF
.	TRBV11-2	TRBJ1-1	CASSKRTANTEAFF
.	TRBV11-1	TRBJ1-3	CASSRHGQGNTIYF
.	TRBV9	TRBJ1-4	CASSVEQTNEKLFF
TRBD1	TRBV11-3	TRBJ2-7	CASGTVSYEQYF
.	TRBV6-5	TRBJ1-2	CASSYSGGDGWEGYTF
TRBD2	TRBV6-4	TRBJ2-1	CASSDSSGGANEQFF
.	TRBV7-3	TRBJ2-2	CASSLTAGAGELFF
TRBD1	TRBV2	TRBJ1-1	CASRPGQGLNTEAFF
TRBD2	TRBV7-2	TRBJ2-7	CASSLGGGTSTYEQYF
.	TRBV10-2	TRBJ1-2	CASTDGSFGYTF
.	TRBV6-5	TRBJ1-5	CASSPGAGQPQHF
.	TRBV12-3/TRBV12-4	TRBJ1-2	CASSLLQGRGYTF
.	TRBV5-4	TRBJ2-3	CASSLVRGMTDTQYF
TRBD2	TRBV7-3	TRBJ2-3	CASSLAGGSTDTQYF
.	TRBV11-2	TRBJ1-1	CASRRGQNTEAFF
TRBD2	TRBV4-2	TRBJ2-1	CASSRGLEPYNEQFF
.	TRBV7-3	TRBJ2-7	CASSPQPGFDEQYF
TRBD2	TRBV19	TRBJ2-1	CASSITSGRYNEQFF
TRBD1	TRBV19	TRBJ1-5	CASSVDRAKQPQHF
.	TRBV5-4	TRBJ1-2	CASTSPRVNGYTF
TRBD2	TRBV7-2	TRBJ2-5	CASSPVAGGLGETQYF
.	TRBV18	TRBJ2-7	CASSPDYLGEQYF
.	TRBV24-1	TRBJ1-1	CATSARRGTQAFF
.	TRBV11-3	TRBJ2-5	CASSRGQETQYF
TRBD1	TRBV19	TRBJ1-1	CASTPTGGRPMNTEAFF
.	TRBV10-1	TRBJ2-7	CASSEGVGTYEQYF
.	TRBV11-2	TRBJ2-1	CASSLGAGEQFF
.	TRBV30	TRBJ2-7	CAWSTGREQYF
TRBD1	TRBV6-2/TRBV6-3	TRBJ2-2	CASSYSDPGQGAPNTGELFF